Listed here are 32 T cell receptor beta chains from one sample, sequenced in a study of T-cell reconstitution after alpha-beta-depleted transplantation in children. Unique molecular identifiers were incorporated when the TCRbeta library was constructed. TCRdb called the PCR reads again in MiXCR, with one record for every CDR3 protein. The repertoire holds fewer than 700,000 distinct CDR3 sequences, with 23% as singletons. Sequences were derived from PBMCs, mostly from graft donor cells, sampled 360 days after TCRalphabeta/CD19-depleted stem cell transplant. The source of these receptors is a boy younger than two who had a stem cell transplant for acute myeloid leukemia, so the T cells may come from the graft donor.

This clonotype was counted at least ten times. The V gene is TRBV7-2, the J gene TRBJ2-7; 12 positions match TRBD2. CDR3 length: 14 residues. Germline assignment: CDR1 SGHTA and CDR2 FQGNSA. V was pared by 4 bases and J by 2 bases, with 0 bases of the junction left unmatched. CDR3 sequence: CASSSSGGAYEQYF. The CDR3 DNA is TGTGCCAGCAGCTCTAGCGGGGGGGCCTACGAGCAGTACTTC.

This clonotype was counted only a few times. The genes are TRBV6-1 and TRBJ2-1; D might be TRBD2 (5 bases). The CDR3 totals 13 residues. The V gene's germline CDR1 is MNHNS and CDR2 SASEGT. Trimming took 5 bases from V and 6 from J, leaving 11 bases between them. CDR3 sequence (DNA): TGTGCCAGCAGTCTTCTAGCTTCCAATGAGCAGTTCTTC. Its protein product is CASSLLASNEQFF.

As concerns this clonotype: Its ends do not fully match the called genes, so a read error is possible. The genes are TRBV24-1 and TRBJ2-1; 9 bases align to TRBD2. Germline V gene data show CDR1 as KGHDR and CDR2 as SFDVKD. This CDR3 comprises 13 residues. The DNA of the CDR3 is TGTGCCACCAGTGAAGGGGGCGGGGGGGAGCCGGTCTTC. Translated, it gives CATSEGGGGEPVF.

CDR3 bases: TGTGCCAGCAGCTCGTCGACGGGCACCCAAGAGACCCAGTACTTC. It codes for CASSSSTGTQETQYF. The chain employs TRBV7-9 and TRBJ2-5; D call uncertain. V lost 4 bases, J lost 1 base, and 13 bases lay in between. Germline V CDR1 and CDR2: SEHNR, FQNEAQ (reference sequence). This CDR3 has 15 residues.

With regard to this clonotype: One base away lies a much larger clone, so this may be a sequencing read error. The chain couples TRBV29-1 to TRBJ2-3, with unresolved D. The CDR3 has 13 amino acids. Germline V lookup: CDR1 SQVTM, CDR2 ANQGSEA. CDR3 region: CSVAGVNTDTHYF. The CDR3 nucleotides are TGCAGCGTTGCGGGCGTGAATACAGATACGCATTATTTT.

This chain uses TRBV6-5 with TRBJ2-7, with 9 bases aligning to TRBD1. Germline V CDR1 and CDR2: MNHEY, SVGAGI. Unmatched junction bases numbered 10, after V lost 1 base and J lost 3 bases. CDR3 length equals 17 residues. The chain's CDR3 is CASSYYPDRGEDYEQYV. The CDR3 DNA reads as TGTGCCAGCAGTTACTACCCGGACAGGGGAGAAGACTACGAGCAGTACGTC.

This clonotype has just a few counts. The chain combines TRBV20-1 with TRBJ1-6; 9 bases are a match to TRBD1. This CDR3 comprises 14 residues. V shed 5 bases, J shed 9 bases, and the junction held 8 bases outside the gene matches. CDR1 and CDR2 (germline): DFQATT, SNEGSKA (reference sequence). CDR3 nucleotide sequence: TGCAGTGCTCTTGACAGGGGGTTAGTTTCACCCCTCCACTTT. Protein sequence: CSALDRGLVSPLHF.

This clonotype has at least ten counts. The chain uses TRBV19 and TRBJ1-1; D unclear. The V end lost 6 bases, the J end lost 1 base, and 15 bases lay between the germline ends. The germline V gene encodes CDR1 LNHDA and CDR2 SQIVND (reference sequence). The CDR3 has 15 amino acids. The CDR3 is CASSTPTRRNTEAFF. The CDR3 coding sequence is TGTGCCAGTAGCACCCCGACGCGACGGAACACTGAAGCTTTCTTT.

This clonotype was seen only a few times. The rearrangement uses TRBV29-1 and TRBJ2-1; TRBD2 aligns across 8 bases. Per the germline V gene, CDR1 is SQVTM and CDR2 is ANQGSEA. CDR3 length: 15 amino acids. Germline trimming cut 7 bases from V and 4 bases from J; bases unmatched to any gene: 12. This CDR3 reads CSAPLVASGYNEQFF. CDR3 DNA: TGCAGCGCGCCCTTGGTGGCTAGCGGGTACAATGAGCAGTTCTTC.

Of note for this clonotype: Sequence at one end of the junction differs from germline and may be a read error. The V gene is TRBV12-3 or TRBV12-4, the J gene TRBJ2-2; 8 nucleotides line up with TRBD2. The CDR3 is 18 amino acids. The CDR3, as DNA: TGTACCAGCAGGTCAACAGGTTTCGGGGGGGCGGCCACCGGGGAGCTGTTTTTT. Amino acid sequence: CTSRSTGFGGAATGELFF.

CDR3 amino acids: CASSSTGLHEQYV. The CDR3 nucleotides are TGTGCCAGCAGCTCCACAGGGTTGCACGAGCAGTACGTC. J is TRBJ2-7 and V is TRBV5-5; the D gene is possibly TRBD1 (6 bases). V lost 3 bases and J 5 bases, leaving 12 bases between the germline ends. Germline V gene data show CDR1 as SGHKS and CDR2 as YYEKEE (reference sequence). The CDR3 totals 13 residues.

The V gene is TRBV5-4, the J gene TRBJ2-7; D gene uncertain. V lost 2 bases and J lost 6, with 9 bases in between. The CDR3 is 12 residues long. Per the germline V gene, CDR1 is SGHNT and CDR2 is YYREEE (reference sequence). The CDR3 DNA reads as TGTGCCAGCAGCTTCAAACAAGGCGAGCAGTACGTC. Encoded protein: CASSFKQGEQYV.

This clonotype was found a few times. This rearrangement joins TRBV3-1 to TRBJ2-1; D is uncertain. The germline gives CDR1 LGHDT, CDR2 YNNKEL (reference sequence). The length of the CDR3 is 16 residues. With 0 bases removed from V and 0 bases from J, the gap between germline ends came to 9 bases. The CDR3 loop reads CASSQEGASSYNEQFF. As DNA, the CDR3 is TGTGCCAGCAGCCAAGAAGGCGCAAGCTCCTACAATGAGCAGTTCTTC.

The chain carries TRBV12-3 or TRBV12-4 and TRBJ2-1, with D perhaps TRBD1 (6 bases). The CDR3 consists of 12 residues. V lost 4 bases and J lost 7, with 8 bases in between. This CDR3 reads CASSYRANEQFF. The CDR3 nucleotides are TGTGCCAGCAGTTACAGGGCGAATGAGCAGTTCTTC.

This clonotype was counted many times. Here the CDR3 DNA reads TGTGCCAGCCAGCTTATTGATGATGTGGCTTTCTTT. Translating it yields CASQLIDDVAFF. The rearrangement links TRBV7-9 to TRBJ1-1, with D unclear. This CDR3 contains 12 residues. V lost 8 bases and J 11 bases, leaving 18 bases between the germline ends. Germline CDR1 is SEHNR and CDR2 is FQNEAQ (reference sequence). Full variable domain (missing parts from reference TRBV7-9 and TRBJ1-1): DTGVSQNPRHKITKRGQNVTFRCDPISEHNRLYWYRQTLGQGPEFLTYFQNEAQLEKSRLLSDRFSAERPKGSFSTLEIQRTEQGDSAMYLCASQLIDDVAFFGQGTRLTVV.

This chain links TRBV15 with TRBJ2-5, with 7 nucleotides matching TRBD1. Trimming cost V 5 bases and J 1 base; bases outside gene matches: 4. Germline assignment: CDR1 LNHNV and CDR2 YYDKDF (reference sequence). The CDR3 extends over 14 amino acids. The CDR3 region has the DNA TGTGCCACCAGCCTGGGACAGATCCAAGAGACCCAGTACTTC. This gives the protein CATSLGQIQETQYF.

This clonotype was observed a few times. This chain joins TRBV20-1 and TRBJ2-1, with D tentatively TRBD2 (7 bases). Germline V CDR1 and CDR2: DFQATT, SNEGSKA (reference sequence). The CDR3 has 15 amino acids. V was clipped by 3 bases and J by 1 base, with 13 bases between them. The CDR3, as DNA: TGCAGTGCTAGGGGGGGGCGGTTGTCCTACAATGAGCAGTTCTTC. Translated: CSARGGRLSYNEQFF.

The gene calls are TRBV6-5 and TRBJ1-1; no clear D gene. Trimming shortened V by 0 bases and J by 1 base, and 9 bases separated the two germline ends. CDR1 and CDR2 (germline): MNHEY, SVGAGI. CDR3 size: 15 residues. In DNA, the CDR3 is TGTGCCAGCAGTTACTCATCTAGCGCGAACACTGAAGCTTTCTTT. Protein product: CASSYSSSANTEAFF.

The V and J genes are TRBV11-2 and TRBJ1-2; tentatively, D is TRBD1 (5 bases). Germline CDR1 reads SGHAT; CDR2 reads FQNNGV. Trimming took 4 bases from V and 2 from J, leaving 11 bases between them. The CDR3 runs to 14 residues. The chain's CDR3 is CASSYKEGNYGYTF. The CDR3, as DNA: TGTGCCAGCAGCTACAAGGAGGGGAACTATGGCTACACCTTC.

This clonotype has just a few counts. The V and J genes are TRBV5-1 and TRBJ2-6; the D gene is possibly TRBD2 (5 bases). Trimming cost V 4 bases and J 0 bases, with 11 bases left between them. Looked up from germline, CDR1 is SGHRS and CDR2 is YFSETQ. This CDR3 contains 16 residues. CDR3 protein: CASSPWTASGANVLTF. DNA of the CDR3: TGCGCCAGCAGCCCCTGGACTGCCTCTGGGGCCAACGTCCTGACTTTC.

This clonotype was seen more than once but under ten times. The J gene is TRBJ1-6, the V gene TRBV7-2; D is undetermined. This CDR3 contains 14 residues. Trimming stripped 2 bases from V and 7 bases from J, with 9 bases between. From germline, CDR1 is SGHTA and CDR2 FQGNSA. The CDR3, as DNA: TGTGCCAGCAGCTTAACCGGAATGAATTCACCCCTCCACTTT. It is translated as CASSLTGMNSPLHF.

The chain has TRBV28 and TRBJ2-3; 8 bases line up with TRBD1. CDR3 size: 13 residues. Germline V gives CDR1 MDHEN, CDR2 SYDVKM. The J segment lost 11 bases and the V segment lost 4 bases, leaving 8 bases of the junction unmatched. The CDR3 loop is CASSSSQGAMQYF. In DNA form, the CDR3 reads TGTGCCAGCAGTTCTAGCCAGGGGGCTATGCAGTATTTT.

The chain is built from TRBV20-1 and TRBJ1-5, with no clear D. Trimming stripped 7 bases from V and 7 bases from J, with 17 bases between. CDR1 is DFQATT, CDR2 SNEGSKA, per germline (reference sequence). The CDR3 is 13 residues long. As DNA, the CDR3 is TGCAGTGTTCCCCTCCGAGTTGGCCAGCCCCAGCATTTT. Translated, it gives CSVPLRVGQPQHF.

This clonotype was picked up many times. The rearrangement links TRBV4-1 to TRBJ1-2; no clear D gene. Trimming took 0 bases from V and 8 from J, leaving 13 bases between them. Germline CDR1 reads MGHRA; CDR2 reads YSYEKL. The length of the CDR3 is 14 residues. CDR3 in DNA: TGCGCCAGCAGCCAAGATATGGAGGGAATCGGCTACACCTTC. It is translated as CASSQDMEGIGYTF.

J is TRBJ1-3 and V is TRBV29-1; unclear D gene. The germline V gene has CDR1 SQVTM and CDR2 ANQGSEA. This CDR3 has 13 amino acids. Trimming pared 6 bases from V and 4 bases from J, leaving 13 bases between. The DNA of the CDR3 is TGCAGCGTGGCACCGGGATTAGGAAACACCATATATTTT. This gives the protein CSVAPGLGNTIYF.

This clonotype was found once. The junction shows a germline mismatch at one end, possibly a read error. The chain employs TRBV4-3 and TRBJ2-5, with D possibly called TRBD1 or TRBD2 (6 bases each). There are 16 residues in the CDR3. The V gene's germline CDR1 is LGHNA and CDR2 YSLEER. CDR3 nucleotide sequence: TGCGCCAGCGGCCAAGCTTTCGGAGGGGGAGAAGAGACCCAGTACTTC. Protein: CASGQAFGGGEETQYF.

V gene TRBV28 combines with J gene TRBJ2-2; TRBD2 matches at 10 bases. V lost 3 bases, J lost 3 bases, and 13 bases stayed unmatched. CDR3 length: 19 residues. Germline V CDR1 and CDR2: MDHEN, SYDVKM. The CDR3 spells CASSFAQRGGLGDTGELFF. CDR3 DNA sequence: TGTGCCAGCAGTTTTGCCCAGCGGGGGGGCCTAGGGGACACCGGGGAGCTGTTTTTT. The variable domain in full, completed from reference TRBV28 and TRBJ2-2, reads DVKVTQSSRYLVKRTGEKVFLECVQDMDHENMFWYRQDPGLGLRLIYFSYDVKMKEKGDIPEGYSVSREKKERFSLILESASTNQTSMYLCASSFAQRGGLGDTGELFFGEGSRLTVL.

This chain uses TRBV7-9 with TRBJ2-7; TRBD2 might be the D (6 bases). The CDR3 extends over 17 amino acids. The germline gives CDR1 SEHNR, CDR2 FQNEAQ (reference sequence). With 0 bases removed from V and 3 bases from J, the gap between germline ends came to 18 bases. CDR3 DNA: TGTGCCAGCAGCTTAGCGAACTACCTACTGGAGGGCTACGAGCAGTACTTC. Residues: CASSLANYLLEGYEQYF.

V and J are TRBV20-1 and TRBJ2-7, with 7 bases that match TRBD1. The CDR3 spans 11 residues. The germline V gene encodes CDR1 DFQATT and CDR2 SNEGSKA (reference sequence). Trimming cost V 4 bases and J 4 bases; bases outside gene matches: 1. The CDR3 region has the DNA TGCAGTGCTACCAGGGGGTACGAGCAGTACTTC. Protein: CSATRGYEQYF.

This clonotype came up a few times. V usage is TRBV11-2 and J usage is TRBJ2-7; D may be TRBD1 (6 bases). Deletions cut 2 bases from V and 2 bases from J, with 16 bases between. Looked up from germline, CDR1 is SGHAT and CDR2 is FQNNGV. This CDR3 spans 16 amino acids. Here the CDR3 reads CASSLTGTPLPYEQYF. The CDR3 DNA is TGTGCCAGCAGCTTAACCGGGACACCCCTCCCCTACGAGCAGTACTTC. Looking up the rest from reference TRBV11-2 and TRBJ2-7 gives the full variable domain: EAGVAQSPRYKIIEKRQSVAFWCNPISGHATLYWYQQILGQGPKLLIQFQNNGVVDDSQLPKDRFSAERLKGVDSTLKIQPAKLEDSAVYLCASSLTGTPLPYEQYFGPGTRLTVT.

This clonotype appeared many times. The CDR3 DNA is TGTGCCAGCAGCTTTATGCGGGGCACAGATACGCAGTATTTT. Translating gives CASSFMRGTDTQYF. The chain is built from TRBV7-2 and TRBJ2-3, with D tentatively TRBD2 (5 bases). The CDR3 sequence is 14 residues long. CDR1 and CDR2 (germline): SGHTA, FQGNSA. Trimming stripped 3 bases from V and 1 base from J, with 8 bases between. Full variable domain (outside the CDR3, taken from reference TRBV7-2 and TRBJ2-3): GAGVSQSPSNKVTEKGKDVELRCDPISGHTALYWYRQSLGQGLEFLIYFQGNSAPDKSGLPSDRFSAERTGGSVSTLTIQRTQQEDSAVYLCASSFMRGTDTQYFGPGTRLTVL.

Many counts were recorded for this clonotype. This sequence joins TRBV15 and TRBJ2-7; D is unclear. The CDR3 has 13 residues. The V end was cut by 1 base, the J end by 3 bases, with 7 bases between. The V gene's germline CDR1 is LNHNV and CDR2 YYDKDF (reference sequence). CDR3 amino acids: CATSRGVDYEQYF. The CDR3 bases are TGTGCCACCAGCAGAGGGGTGGACTACGAGCAGTACTTC.